Below are 14 T cell receptor beta chains sequenced from a single sample in a study of blood T cell repertoires in COVID-19. Assay: immunoSEQ multiplex PCR; the TCRdb copy retains only in-frame clones and omits some. The table shows around 15,000 clones, with around 82% occurring only once. Sequencing input: peripheral blood. These receptors all come from a human donor in a cohort sampled during active COVID-19.

The chain combines TRBV11-3 with TRBJ2-2; D may be TRBD1 (5 bases). This CDR3 is built from 19 residues. Germline values: CDR1 SGHNT, CDR2 YENEEA. V lost 0 bases and J 0 bases, leaving 17 bases between the germline ends. CDR3 coding DNA: TGTGCCAGCAGCTTAGACGCCGACAGTAAGGAGACGAACACCGGGGAGCTGTTTTTT. Its protein is CASSLDADSKETNTGELFF.

V is TRBV9 and J is TRBJ1-2; D possibly corresponds to TRBD1 (5 bases). Trimming took off 0 bases at V and 2 bases at J, with 14 bases between the two ends. From germline, CDR1 is SGDLS and CDR2 YYNGEE. The CDR3 covers 16 residues. The CDR3 nucleotides read TGTGCCAGCAGCGTAGGACAGAGCCATATCAACTATGGCTACACCTTC. Its translation: CASSVGQSHINYGYTF.

The rearrangement joins TRBV29-1 to TRBJ2-5, with TRBD1 matching over 9 bases. The CDR3 has 13 residues. CDR1 is SQVTM, CDR2 ANQGSEA, per germline. The trim removed 2 bases at V and 6 bases at J, leaving 4 bases unmatched. The CDR3 spells CSVELTGGKTQYF. The CDR3 DNA reads as TGCAGCGTTGAATTGACAGGGGGGAAGACCCAGTACTTC.

The CDR3: CASSQQGAGEKLFF. CDR3 coding DNA: TGTGCCAGCAGTCAGCAGGGGGCCGGTGAAAAACTGTTTTTT. The J gene is TRBJ1-4, the V gene TRBV6-2 or TRBV6-3; TRBD1 matches 8 bases. The CDR3 has 14 amino acids. The junction had 6 bases not matched to a gene; V was cut back by 5 bases and J by 7 bases. Per the germline V gene, CDR1 is MNHEY and CDR2 is SVGEGT.

The V call is TRBV12-3 or TRBV12-4, the J call TRBJ2-7; TRBD1 agrees at 8 bases. CDR3 length: 13 amino acids. V gave up 3 bases and J gave up 3 bases; unmatched junction bases: 1. The CDR3 reads CASSFGTGYEQYF. In nucleotides, the CDR3 is TGTGCCAGCAGTTTCGGGACAGGCTACGAGCAGTACTTC.

This clone is a singleton in its sample. This rearrangement joins TRBV7-9 to TRBJ2-1; weak D call: TRBD1 (6 bases). The V end lost 7 bases, the J end lost 7 bases, and 17 bases lay between the germline ends. There are 14 residues in the CDR3. CDR1 SEHNR and CDR2 FQNEAQ come from the germline V gene (reference sequence). The CDR3 loop is CASNFGGGLNEQFF. The CDR3 DNA is TGTGCCAGCAACTTTGGGGGCGGATTAAATGAGCAGTTCTTC. Supplemented by reference TRBV7-9 and TRBJ2-1, the full variable domain reads DTGVSQNPRHKITKRGQNVTFRCDPISEHNRLYWYRQTLGQGPEFLTYFQNEAQLEKSRLLSDRFSAERPKGSFSTLEIQRTEQGDSAMYLCASNFGGGLNEQFFGPGTRLTVL.

The genes are TRBV12-3 or TRBV12-4 and TRBJ1-5; no definite D call. CDR3 length equals 13 residues. Trimming stripped 3 bases from V and 5 bases from J, with 8 bases between. CDR3 region: CASSLTGYQPQHF. The CDR3 nucleotides read TGTGCCAGCAGTTTGACTGGCTATCAGCCCCAGCATTTT.

This sequence joins TRBV4-1 and TRBJ2-7, with a possible D match to TRBD1 (8 bases). V shed 2 bases and J shed 3 bases, with 14 bases lying between them. This CDR3 is 15 amino acids long. Germline CDR1 reads MGHRA; CDR2 reads YSYEKL. This CDR3 is CASSQLTGGGYEQYF. CDR3 DNA: TGCGCCAGCAGCCAATTAACAGGGGGGGGCTACGAGCAGTACTTC.

This clone appeared once. The V and J genes are TRBV2 and TRBJ1-2; 7 nucleotides agree with TRBD1. The ends lost 7 bases at V and 4 bases at J; junction bases unmatched: 9. CDR3 size: 14 residues. CDR1 is SNHLY and CDR2 is FYNNEI in the germline V gene. The CDR3 loop is CASNYRGLAYGYTF. The CDR3 coding sequence is TGTGCCAGCAATTACAGGGGATTGGCCTATGGCTACACCTTC.

This rearrangement joins TRBV2 to TRBJ2-3, with 10 bases that match TRBD2. This CDR3 contains 16 residues. V was pared by 3 bases and J by 6 bases, with 9 bases of the junction left unmatched. Germline V CDR1 and CDR2: SNHLY, FYNNEI. The CDR3 nucleotides are TGTGCCAGCAGTGACTCGGCTAGCGGGAGAGGGGATACGCAGTATTTT. Translated: CASSDSASGRGDTQYF.

The CDR3 loop is CASRAGIWNTEAFF. The CDR3 DNA follows: TGTGCTAGTAGGGCAGGGATATGGAACACTGAAGCTTTCTTT. The chain employs TRBV12-5 and TRBJ1-1; D possibly corresponds to TRBD1 (5 bases). Germline lookup yields CDR1 LGHNT and CDR2 FRNRAP. CDR3 length equals 14 residues. The V and J ends lost 8 bases and 1 base respectively, with 14 bases between them.

The rearrangement uses TRBV5-1 and TRBJ2-7, with 9 nucleotides matching TRBD1. J gave up 9 bases and V 3 bases, and 13 bases lay outside the gene matches. This CDR3 is built from 15 residues. The germline gives CDR1 SGHRS, CDR2 YFSETQ. The CDR3 DNA sequence: TGCGCCAGCAGCTCCGCCGGGACAGGGACCTATGTGCAGTACTTC. It encodes CASSSAGTGTYVQYF.

This sequence joins TRBV5-1 and TRBJ1-2; no clear D gene. Germline CDR1 SGHRS, CDR2 YFSETQ. V dropped 0 bases and J dropped 1 base, with 16 bases sitting between them. CDR3 length: 17 amino acids. The DNA for the CDR3 is TGCGCCAGCAGCTTGGTGGGCGCAGGAGGAGATAACTATGGCTACACCTTC. It translates to CASSLVGAGGDNYGYTF.

CDR3 sequence reads: CASSGGFGLTNTGELFF. The CDR3 DNA reads as TGTGCCAGCAGCGGGGGGTTTGGCCTTACGAACACCGGGGAGCTGTTTTTT. The rearrangement uses TRBV5-6 and TRBJ2-2; D is perhaps TRBD2 (6 bases). The CDR3 runs 17 residues. Trimming shortened V by 4 bases and J by 0 bases, and 16 bases separated the two germline ends. Germline assignment: CDR1 SGHDT and CDR2 YYEEEE.